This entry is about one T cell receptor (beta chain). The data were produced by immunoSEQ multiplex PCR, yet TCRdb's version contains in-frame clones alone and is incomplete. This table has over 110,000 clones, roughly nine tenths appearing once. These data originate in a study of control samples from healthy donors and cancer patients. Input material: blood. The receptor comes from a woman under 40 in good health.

CDR3 loop: CASSQVSGSGANVLTF. The CDR3 DNA sequence: TGTGCCAGCAGCCAAGTCTCCGGGTCTGGGGCCAACGTCCTGACTTTC. The genes are TRBV4-2 and TRBJ2-6, with D unresolved. Germline CDR1 LGHNA, CDR2 YNFKEQ. This CDR3 comprises 16 residues. Between the trimmed V and J ends, which lost 1 base and 1 base, there was a span of 8 bases.